The clone carrying this T cell receptor (beta chain) qualifies as medium-sized. This entry is derived from a study of blood T cell repertoires in COVID-19. In germline, CDR1 is MGHRA, CDR2 YSYEKL. This CDR3 has 18 residues. V was shortened by 0 bases and J by 0 bases, with 15 bases between the two germline ends. TCRdb's table, derived via immunoSEQ multiplex PCR, lists solely in-frame clones and lacks some. The sample has about 170,000 clones, 83% seen once. This chain joins TRBV4-1 and TRBJ1-5; D is undetermined. This TCR came from a woman older than 75 with acute or convalescent COVID-19. The sequenced material came from peripheral blood. CDR3 sequence (DNA): TGCGCCAGCAGCCAAGAGGGGAGGCTCCGGACTAGCAATCAGCCCCAGCATTTT. Its translation is CASSQEGRLRTSNQPQHF.